This T cell receptor beta chain was sequenced in a study of beta chain features in type 1 diabetes. Study-level points and caveats: Over-representation of high TCR-expressing cells was a possible consequence of cDNA sequencing. VDJ junctions in type 1 diabetes patients carried more deletions and fewer insertions. There was a moderate but significant shortening of TCRB CDR3s in all four CD4+ subsets of Type 1 diabetes patients. Short templates might get an advantage during PCR, and this would be equal in patients and controls.

There are a few counts of this clone. Its antigen is unknown. The length of the CDR3 is 14 residues. V was trimmed by 8 bases and J by 1 base, leaving 12 bases between them. The germline gives CDR1 LNHDA, CDR2 SQIVND (reference sequence). Isolated RNA was reverse transcribed in full, so expressed TCRB transcripts were sequenced. Data came from immunoSEQ multiplex PCR; TCRdb stores just in-frame clones and leaves some out. The sample includes fewer than 350,000 clones, around 16% of them seen just once. Cells sorted by CD45RO/CCR7/CD25/CD127/CD95/CD27 comprised CD4+ naive, central memory, regulatory and stem cell-like memory cells.

V gene TRBV19 combines with J gene TRBJ1-5, with D possibly matching TRBD1 (5 bases). This sequence originates from a young man with type 1 diabetes. Sequencing input: naive CD4+ T cells from blood. CDR3 region: CASLPGYSNQPQHF. DNA for the CDR3: TGTGCCAGTCTTCCAGGGTACAGCAATCAGCCCCAGCATTTT.